This T cell receptor beta chain was observed in a study of response to subunit inactivated influenza vaccine. Using its own MiXCR run on the RT-PCR reads, TCRdb lists one record per CDR3 protein. The sample has a few hundred thousand distinct CDR3 sequences, 21% seen once. V shed 6 bases and J shed 1 base, with 15 bases lying between them. The CDR3 spans 15 residues. This clonotype turned up a few times. This chain links TRBV12-3 or TRBV12-4 with TRBJ1-1, with D perhaps matching TRBD1 (6 bases). Specimen: PBMCs from blood, collected around 22 months after vaccination. This clonotype originated in a man between 50 and 70 years old who received an inactivated influenza vaccine. CDR3 sequence: CASRDRFGANTEAFF. CDR3 bases: TGTGCCAGCAGAGACAGGTTCGGCGCGAACACTGAAGCTTTCTTT.